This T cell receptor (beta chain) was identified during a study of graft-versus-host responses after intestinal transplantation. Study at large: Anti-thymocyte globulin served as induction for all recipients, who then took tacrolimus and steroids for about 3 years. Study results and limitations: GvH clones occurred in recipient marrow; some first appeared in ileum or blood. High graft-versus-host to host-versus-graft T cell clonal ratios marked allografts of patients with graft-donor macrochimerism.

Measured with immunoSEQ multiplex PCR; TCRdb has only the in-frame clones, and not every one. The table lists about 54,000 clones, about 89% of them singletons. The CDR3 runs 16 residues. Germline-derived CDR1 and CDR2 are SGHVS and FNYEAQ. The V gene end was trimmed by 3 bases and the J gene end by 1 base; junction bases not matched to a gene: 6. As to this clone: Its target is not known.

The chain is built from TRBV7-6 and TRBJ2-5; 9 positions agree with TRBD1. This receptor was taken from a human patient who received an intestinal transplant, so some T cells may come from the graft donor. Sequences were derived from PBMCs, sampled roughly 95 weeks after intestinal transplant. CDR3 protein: CASSFRDRDVQETQYF. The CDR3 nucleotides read TGTGCCAGCAGCTTCCGGGACAGGGACGTCCAAGAGACCCAGTACTTC. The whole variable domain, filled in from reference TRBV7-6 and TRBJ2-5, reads GAGVSQSPRYKVTKRGQDVALRCDPISGHVSLYWYRQALGQGPEFLTYFNYEAQQDKSGLPNDRFSAERPEGSISTLTIQRTEQRDSAMYRCASSFRDRDVQETQYFGPGTRLLVL.